These 8 T cell receptor beta chains came from one sample sequenced in a study of regulatory T cells in long-lasting Graves disease. To make TCR beta libraries, researchers used iRepertoire HTBI primers and Arm-PCR of CDR3 regions. TCRdb re-derived calls from the multiplex PCR reads in MiXCR, one entry per CDR3 protein. The data contain hundreds of thousands of distinct CDR3 sequences, around 30% of them seen just once; the ten biggest clones take up 35% to 55%. Documented time point: persistent/refractory GD, antithyroid drugs over 5 years with positive TRAb. Preparation of the TCR library used RNA extracted from PBMCs. The sequencing here drew on peripheral blood mononuclear cells (PBMCs), taken when the disease was refractory, from a patient treated with antithyroid drugs. The receptors here all came from a female donor with Graves disease.

This clonotype has only a few counts. The J gene is TRBJ2-5, the V gene TRBV15; 8 bases line up with TRBD1. The germline V gene has CDR1 LNHNV and CDR2 YYDKDF (reference sequence). V shed 4 bases and J 4 bases; nucleotides not matched to a gene: 8. The CDR3 covers 15 residues. The chain's CDR3 is CATSTRGQGGETQYF. CDR3 nucleotide sequence: TGTGCCACCAGCACAAGAGGACAGGGTGGAGAGACCCAGTACTTC.

The chain recombines TRBV30 with TRBJ1-6; D is possibly TRBD1 (5 bases). V lost 0 bases and J 5 bases, leaving 11 bases between the germline ends. The germline V gene has CDR1 GTSNPN and CDR2 SVGIG (reference sequence). The CDR3 consists of 15 residues. The CDR3 DNA is TGTGCCTGGAGTGTAGGACTCAGGGATAATTCACCCCTCCACTTT. Translating gives CAWSVGLRDNSPLHF.

The rearrangement uses TRBV30 and TRBJ2-2; 8 bases agree with TRBD2. Germline loops: CDR1 GTSNPN, CDR2 SVGIG (reference sequence). V gave up 2 bases and J gave up 7 bases; unmatched junction bases: 6. This CDR3 comprises 14 residues. CDR3 nucleotides: TGTGCCTGGAGTACTAGCGGAGGGGGCGGGGAGCTGTTTTTT. Its translation: CAWSTSGGGGELFF.

This clonotype came up many times. V usage is TRBV28 and J usage is TRBJ1-5; maybe TRBD1 (6 bases). Germline loops: CDR1 MDHEN, CDR2 SYDVKM. The CDR3 consists of 16 residues. V gave up 10 bases and J gave up 1 base, with 20 bases separating them. The CDR3 sequence: CATHPSGTLSNQPQHF. The DNA for the CDR3 is TGTGCCACACACCCATCGGGGACACTCAGCAATCAGCCCCAGCATTTT. The whole variable domain, remainder taken from reference TRBV28 and TRBJ1-5, is DVKVTQSSRYLVKRTGEKVFLECVQDMDHENMFWYRQDPGLGLRLIYFSYDVKMKEKGDIPEGYSVSREKKERFSLILESASTNQTSMYLCATHPSGTLSNQPQHFGDGTRLSIL.

The J gene is TRBJ2-2, the V gene TRBV20-1, with TRBD2 as a possible D gene (5 bases). CDR3 length: 14 residues. Trimming pared 3 bases from V and 1 base from J, leaving 9 bases between. The germline V gene encodes CDR1 DFQATT and CDR2 SNEGSKA (reference sequence). This chain's CDR3 is CSARRAGNTGELFF. CDR3 DNA: TGCAGTGCTAGGCGGGCAGGGAACACCGGGGAGCTGTTTTTT.

In this sample, this clonotype turned up a few times. This rearrangement joins TRBV12-3 or TRBV12-4 to TRBJ2-4, with a tentative D call TRBD1 (5 bases). Trimming left V 2 bases short and J 0 bases short, with 17 bases between. The CDR3 loop spans 18 amino acids. The CDR3, as DNA: TGTGCCAGCAGTTTACTCTCAGGGATGGGCTTAGCCAAAAACATTCAGTACTTC. Amino acids: CASSLLSGMGLAKNIQYF.

This clonotype was found many times. The V call is TRBV2, the J call TRBJ1-1, with TRBD1 matching 7 bases. V was clipped by 6 bases and J by 1 base; unmatched bases: 2. This CDR3 contains 13 residues. From germline, CDR1 is SNHLY and CDR2 FYNNEI. The CDR3 nucleotides are TGTGCCAGCAGGCGACAGGGGAACACTGAAGCTTTCTTT. Its translation: CASRRQGNTEAFF.

This clonotype was counted only a few times. J is TRBJ2-2 and V is TRBV28, with a tentative D call TRBD2 (6 bases). The germline V gene has CDR1 MDHEN and CDR2 SYDVKM. V gave up 6 bases and J gave up 6 bases, with 11 bases separating them. This CDR3 contains 13 residues. The chain's CDR3 is CASSPGGSGELFF. For the CDR3, the DNA is TGTGCCAGCAGCCCCGGGGGTTCCGGGGAGCTGTTTTTT.